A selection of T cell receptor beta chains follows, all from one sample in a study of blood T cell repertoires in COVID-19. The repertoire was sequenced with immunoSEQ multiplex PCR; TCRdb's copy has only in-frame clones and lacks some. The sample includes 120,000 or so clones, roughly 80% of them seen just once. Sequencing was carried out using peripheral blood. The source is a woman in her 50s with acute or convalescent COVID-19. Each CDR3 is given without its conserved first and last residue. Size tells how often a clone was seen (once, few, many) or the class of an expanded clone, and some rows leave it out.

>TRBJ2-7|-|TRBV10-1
ASSPTRDIYEQY
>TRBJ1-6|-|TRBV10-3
AISITGNNSPLH
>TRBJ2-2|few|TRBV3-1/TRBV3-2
ASSPSGGAAGELF
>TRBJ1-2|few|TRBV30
AWSRTVYGYT
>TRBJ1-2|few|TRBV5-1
ASSTNTGGFDGYT
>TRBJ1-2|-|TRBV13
ASSLGQGALGYT
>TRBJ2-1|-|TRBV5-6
ASSFRAGSHEQF
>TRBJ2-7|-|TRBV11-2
ASSLNPGLGNYEQY
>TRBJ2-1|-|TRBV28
ASSPLGEQF
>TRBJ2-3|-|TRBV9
ASSASGGHGTDTQY
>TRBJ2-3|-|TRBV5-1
ASRRGPSTDTQY
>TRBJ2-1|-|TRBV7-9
ASSLSRNEQF
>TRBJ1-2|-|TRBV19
ASKGTANGYT
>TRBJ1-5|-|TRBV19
ASTRGDQPQH
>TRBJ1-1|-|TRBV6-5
ASSSGHNTEAF
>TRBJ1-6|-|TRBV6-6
ASRPGTGLINSPLH
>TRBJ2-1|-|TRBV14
ASSHSGGPYNEQF
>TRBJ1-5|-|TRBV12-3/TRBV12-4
ASTRRARGPQH
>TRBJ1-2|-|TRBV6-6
ASSYGGQGFGYT
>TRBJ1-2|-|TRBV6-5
ASSPKQGLAGYT
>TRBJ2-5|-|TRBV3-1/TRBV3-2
ASSQALQETQY
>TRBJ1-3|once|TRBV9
ASTPVSGPKGGNTIY
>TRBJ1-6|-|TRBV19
ASSIVGVRDSPLH
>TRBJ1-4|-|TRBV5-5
ASSLEAGREKLF
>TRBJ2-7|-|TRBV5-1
ASSKKTFRDNWTYEQY
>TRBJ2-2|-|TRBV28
ASSLSVGELF
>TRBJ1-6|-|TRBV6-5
ASRWGQGTDSPLH
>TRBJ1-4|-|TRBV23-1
ASSPRDRGNEKLF
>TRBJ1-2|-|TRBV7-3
ASSSWTGVGGIHGYT
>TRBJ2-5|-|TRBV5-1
ASSTGTGGETQY
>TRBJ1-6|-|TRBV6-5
ASTGQGNSPLH
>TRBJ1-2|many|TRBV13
ASSFLGQGRTNYGYT
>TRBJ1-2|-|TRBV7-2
ASSLASGTGFYGYT
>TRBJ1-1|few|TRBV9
ASSIRDRDTEAF
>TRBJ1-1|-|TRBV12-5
ASGLVTQGDMNTEAF
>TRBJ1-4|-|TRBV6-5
ASTSGTGEEKLF
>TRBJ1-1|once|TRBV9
ASSVGQQANTEAF
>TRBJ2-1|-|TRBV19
ASSILEANEQF
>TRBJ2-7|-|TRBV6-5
ASCRQSYEQY
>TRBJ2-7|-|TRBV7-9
ASSLDRAGPSFLPEN
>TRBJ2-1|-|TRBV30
AWRPGLVVYNEQF
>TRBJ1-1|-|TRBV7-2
ASSYTPGARSEAF
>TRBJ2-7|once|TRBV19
ASSTLDRPYEQY
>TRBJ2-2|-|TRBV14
ASSHLTEHAGTGELF
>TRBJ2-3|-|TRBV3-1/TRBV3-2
ASSRKDREIDTQY
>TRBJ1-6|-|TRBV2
ASSDMRRYRDNYNSPLH
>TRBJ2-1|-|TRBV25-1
ASKVGSGTYNEQF
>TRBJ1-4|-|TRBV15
ATSMRGRWNEKLF
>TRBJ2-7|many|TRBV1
TSSQDYWLAGSTYEQY
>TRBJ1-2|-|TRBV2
ASSFTRTVTNYGYT
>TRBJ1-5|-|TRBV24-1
ATSDSGTGVHQPQH
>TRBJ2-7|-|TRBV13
ASSLSKNSYEQY
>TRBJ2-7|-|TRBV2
ASKGQVNEQY
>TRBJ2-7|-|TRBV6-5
ASSNDRGRVEQY
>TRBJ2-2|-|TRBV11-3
ASSLGTGGPRAGELF